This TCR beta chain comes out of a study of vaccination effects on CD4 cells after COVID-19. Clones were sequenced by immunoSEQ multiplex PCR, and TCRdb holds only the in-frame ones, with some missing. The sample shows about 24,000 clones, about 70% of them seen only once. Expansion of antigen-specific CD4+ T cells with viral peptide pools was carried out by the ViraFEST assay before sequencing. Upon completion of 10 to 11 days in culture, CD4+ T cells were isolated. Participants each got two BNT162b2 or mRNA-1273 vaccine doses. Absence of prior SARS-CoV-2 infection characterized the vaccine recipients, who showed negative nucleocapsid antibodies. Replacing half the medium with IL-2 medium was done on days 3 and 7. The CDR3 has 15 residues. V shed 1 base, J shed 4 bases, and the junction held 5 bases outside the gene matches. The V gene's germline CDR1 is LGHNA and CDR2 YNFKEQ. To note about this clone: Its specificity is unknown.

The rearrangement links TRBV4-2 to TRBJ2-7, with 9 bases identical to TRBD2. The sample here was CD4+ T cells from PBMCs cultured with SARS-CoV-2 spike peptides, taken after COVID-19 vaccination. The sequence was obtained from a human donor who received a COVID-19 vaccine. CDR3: CASSQATSGLYEQYF. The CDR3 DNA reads TGTGCCAGCAGCCAAGCGACTAGCGGCCTTTACGAGCAGTACTTC.